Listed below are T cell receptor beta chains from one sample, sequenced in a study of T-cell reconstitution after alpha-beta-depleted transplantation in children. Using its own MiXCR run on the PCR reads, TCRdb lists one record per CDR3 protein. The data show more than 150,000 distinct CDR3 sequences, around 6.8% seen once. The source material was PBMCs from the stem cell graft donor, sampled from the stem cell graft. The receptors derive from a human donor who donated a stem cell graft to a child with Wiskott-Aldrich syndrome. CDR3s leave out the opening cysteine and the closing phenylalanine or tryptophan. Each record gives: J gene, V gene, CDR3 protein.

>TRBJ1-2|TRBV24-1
ATRGQGAYGYT
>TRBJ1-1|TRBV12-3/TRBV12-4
ASRGQNTEAF
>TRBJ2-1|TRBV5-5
ASSWEGTDTLQV
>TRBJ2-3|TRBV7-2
ASSYMGLAVTDTQY
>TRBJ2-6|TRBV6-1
ASRPALSGANVLT
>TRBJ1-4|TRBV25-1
ASSDSGGPRLYAREKLF
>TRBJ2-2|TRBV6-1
ASSAGTNTGELF
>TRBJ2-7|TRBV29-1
SAQLGVGGPGEQY
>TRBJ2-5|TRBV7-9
ASSLAGEFQETQY
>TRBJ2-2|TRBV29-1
STGENTGELF
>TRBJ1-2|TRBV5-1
ASSFSRGGDYGYT
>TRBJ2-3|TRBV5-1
ASSSQNTDTQY
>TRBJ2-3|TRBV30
AWEQGTDTQY
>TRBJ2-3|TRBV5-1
ASSPGGDPDTQY
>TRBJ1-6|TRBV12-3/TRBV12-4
ASSSTLDSPLH
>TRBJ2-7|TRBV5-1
ASSLDRALYEQY
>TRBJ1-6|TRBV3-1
ASSPGTGHGSPLH
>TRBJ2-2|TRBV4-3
ASSPRQGGPGELF
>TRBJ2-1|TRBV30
AWSAFVGREQF
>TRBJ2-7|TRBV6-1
ASSEGTGGSYEQY
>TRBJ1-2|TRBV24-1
ATSDGQNNYGYT
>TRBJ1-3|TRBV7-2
ASSLNRVDSSGNTIY
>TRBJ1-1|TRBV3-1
ASSQENRMNTEAF
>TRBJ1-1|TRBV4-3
ASSQDRGLVAF
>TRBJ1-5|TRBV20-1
SARTSNQPQH
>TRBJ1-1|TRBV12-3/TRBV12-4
ASSIIFNTEAF
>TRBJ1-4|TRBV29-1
SVRGSAAGGNEKLF
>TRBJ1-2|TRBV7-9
ASSSSPPGSGGYT
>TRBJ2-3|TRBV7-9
ASSSTTGGRDTQY
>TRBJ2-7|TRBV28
ASSLEGAAYEQY
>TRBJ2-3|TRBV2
ASREAGGVNTQY
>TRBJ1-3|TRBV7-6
ASSLEWVPSSGNTIY
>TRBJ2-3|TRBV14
ASSQVGQPTDTQY
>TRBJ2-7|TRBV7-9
ASSLVGRDRDHEQY
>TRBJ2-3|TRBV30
AWSVSRALTDTQY
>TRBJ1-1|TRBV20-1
SARDDRGTEAF
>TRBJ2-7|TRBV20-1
SARDLRGRNYEQY
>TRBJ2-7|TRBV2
ASSSGTGTAYEQY
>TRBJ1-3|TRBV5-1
ASSADRLSGNTIY
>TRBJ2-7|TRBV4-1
ASSRSSDGGAEQY
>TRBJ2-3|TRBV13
ASSLRATDTQY
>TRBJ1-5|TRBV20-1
SASSRTGEWQPQH
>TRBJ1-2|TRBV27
ASSLSSNYGYT
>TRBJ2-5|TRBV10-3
AIRTSGGQQETQY
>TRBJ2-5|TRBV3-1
ASRPWLATTGETQY
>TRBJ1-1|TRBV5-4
ASSGSGGDTEAF
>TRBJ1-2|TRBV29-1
SGGATRGNYGYT
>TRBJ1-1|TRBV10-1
ASSESTQGVEAF
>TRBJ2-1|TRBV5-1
ASSLEGPRIDEQF
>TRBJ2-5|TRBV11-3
ASSSGSETQY
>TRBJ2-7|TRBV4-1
ASSQPDRNTYEQY
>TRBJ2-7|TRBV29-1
SVGTDRGYEQY
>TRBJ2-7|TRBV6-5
ASSYFPFGLAGLYEQY